This TCR beta chain was sequenced for a study of blood T cell repertoires in COVID-19. Study information: In each case, the material was cDNA or gDNA derived from T cells, B-cell-depleted T cells, or PBMCs.

This CDR3 region has 14 residues. The germline V gene encodes CDR1 GTSNPN and CDR2 SVGIG (reference sequence). V gave up 0 bases and J gave up 0 bases; unmatched junction bases: 2. The assay was immunoSEQ multiplex PCR, and TCRdb's table has in-frame clones only and misses some. The data hold about 260,000 clones, with around 90% observed a single time. This TCR came from a woman aged 25-40 years with acute COVID-19. The sequenced sample consisted of PBMCs or T cells enriched from blood (not recorded which). J is TRBJ2-7 and V is TRBV30, with 7 positions matching TRBD2. The CDR3 sequence is CAWSVWDYSYEQYF. The CDR3 DNA follows: TGTGCCTGGAGTGTTTGGGACTACTCCTACGAGCAGTACTTC.